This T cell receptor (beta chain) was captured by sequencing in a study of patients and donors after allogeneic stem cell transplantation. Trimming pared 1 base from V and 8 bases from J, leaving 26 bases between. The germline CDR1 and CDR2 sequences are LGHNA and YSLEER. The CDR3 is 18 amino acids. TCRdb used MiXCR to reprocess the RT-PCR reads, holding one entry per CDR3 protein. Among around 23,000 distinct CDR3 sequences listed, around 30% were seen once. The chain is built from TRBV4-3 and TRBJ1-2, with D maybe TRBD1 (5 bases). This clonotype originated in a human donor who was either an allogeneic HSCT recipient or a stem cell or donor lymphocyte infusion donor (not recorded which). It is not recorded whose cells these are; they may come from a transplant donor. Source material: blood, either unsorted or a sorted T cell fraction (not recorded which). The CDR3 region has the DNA TGCGCCAGCAGCCAAGTCTACCGAGGGGTAAGGGTAGAAGGGGGCTACACCTTC. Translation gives CASSQVYRGVRVEGGYTF.